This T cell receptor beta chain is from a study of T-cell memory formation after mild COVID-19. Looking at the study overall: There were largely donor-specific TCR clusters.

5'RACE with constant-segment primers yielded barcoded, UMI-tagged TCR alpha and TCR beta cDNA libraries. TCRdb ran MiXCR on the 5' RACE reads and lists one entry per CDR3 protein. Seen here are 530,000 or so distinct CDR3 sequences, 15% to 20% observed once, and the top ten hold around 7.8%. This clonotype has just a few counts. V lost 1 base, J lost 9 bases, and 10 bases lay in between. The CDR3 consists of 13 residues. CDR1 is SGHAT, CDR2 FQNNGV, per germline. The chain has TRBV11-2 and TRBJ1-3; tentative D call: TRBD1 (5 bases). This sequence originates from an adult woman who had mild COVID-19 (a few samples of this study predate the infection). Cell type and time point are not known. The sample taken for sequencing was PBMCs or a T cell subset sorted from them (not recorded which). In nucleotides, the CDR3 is TGTGCCAGCAGCTTAGGGGGCCAGGCCACCATATATTTT. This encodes CASSLGGQATIYF.